The 2 T cell receptor beta chains presented below share a single source sample, sequenced in a study of graft-versus-host responses after intestinal transplantation. Generated by immunoSEQ multiplex PCR, the TCRdb table keeps only in-frame clones and is missing some. The data contain about 88,000 clones, less than 95% of them singletons. No antigen has been assigned to these receptors. The material was unstimulated CD4+ T cells sorted from spleen or lymph node cells, obtained before transplant. The receptors stem from a human donor who was the organ donor for an intestinal transplant.

This rearrangement joins TRBV28 to TRBJ1-1; tentative D call: TRBD1 (6 bases). The V end was cut by 6 bases, the J end by 0 bases, with 14 bases between. CDR1 is MDHEN, CDR2 SYDVKM, per germline. The CDR3 sequence is 15 residues long. CDR3 DNA sequence: TGTGCCAGCAGATACTCGGACAGATTGAACACTGAAGCTTTCTTT. This encodes CASRYSDRLNTEAFF.

This sequence joins TRBV6-5 and TRBJ1-1, with 8 bases that match TRBD1. This CDR3 contains 14 residues. The V gene's germline CDR1 is MNHEY and CDR2 SVGAGI. With 8 bases clipped from V and 8 bases from J, the junction kept 13 bases outside the gene matches. CDR3 sequence (DNA): TGTGCCAGCTTTCCGGGACAGGCTCATATAGAAGCTTTCTTT. Its translation: CASFPGQAHIEAFF.